The entry below gives a single T cell receptor beta chain sequence along with its context. The record originates from a study of blood T cell repertoires in COVID-19. About the study: Researchers got acute and convalescent COVID-19 samples from the United States, Italy and Spain.

The protocol was immunoSEQ multiplex PCR, while the TCRdb copy is restricted to in-frame clones and leaves out a portion. The repertoire includes tens of thousands of clones, more than 65% of them detected once, and roughly two thirds sits in the top ten. Material for sequencing was peripheral blood. This receptor was taken from a man older than 75 with acute or convalescent COVID-19.

CDR3 sequence: CASSQAWTSGYEQYF. For the CDR3, the DNA is TGCGCCAGCAGCCAAGCCTGGACTAGCGGCTACGAGCAGTACTTC. This chain joins TRBV4-1 and TRBJ2-7; 10 bases agree with TRBD2. The ends lost 1 base at V and 3 bases at J; junction bases unmatched: 3. The CDR3 covers 15 residues. In germline, CDR1 is MGHRA, CDR2 YSYEKL.